This T cell receptor beta chain was identified in a study of Tregs in tolerant kidney transplant recipients. Germline CDR1 and CDR2: GTSNPN and SVGIG (reference sequence). V shed 0 bases and J shed 10 bases, with 15 bases lying between them. The CDR3 runs 14 residues. Findings of the study overall: Validation in larger populations is needed because few patients were studied.

A remark on this clone: Its matching antigen is unknown.

The method was immunoSEQ multiplex PCR; TCRdb's version includes in-frame clones alone and lacks a portion of them. The table has 200,000 to 300,000 clones, 80% to 85% seen once. Unstimulated regulatory T cells (CD4+CD25+CD127-), CD4+CD25- non-regulatory cells, CD4 and CD8 cells were FACS-sorted from thawed PBMCs. The chain employs TRBV30 and TRBJ1-4; no reliable D call. The specimen was CD4+ T cells from blood. The clonotype was recovered from a human donor in good health. CDR3 bases: TGTGCCTGGAGTGTAACAAGTCCGAGTGGAAAACTGTTTTTT. Translating gives CAWSVTSPSGKLFF.